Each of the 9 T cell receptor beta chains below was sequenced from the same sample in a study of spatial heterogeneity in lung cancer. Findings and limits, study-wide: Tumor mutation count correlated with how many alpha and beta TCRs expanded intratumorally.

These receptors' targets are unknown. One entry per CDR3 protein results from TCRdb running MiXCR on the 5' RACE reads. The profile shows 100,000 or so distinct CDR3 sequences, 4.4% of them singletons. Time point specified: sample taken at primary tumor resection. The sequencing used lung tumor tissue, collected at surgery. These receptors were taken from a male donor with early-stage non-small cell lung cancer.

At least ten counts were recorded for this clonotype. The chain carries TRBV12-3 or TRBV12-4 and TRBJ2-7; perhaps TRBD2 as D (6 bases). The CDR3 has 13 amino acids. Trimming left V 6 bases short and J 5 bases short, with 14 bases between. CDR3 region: CASSSQWRDEQYF. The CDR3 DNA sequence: TGTGCCAGCAGCTCGCAGTGGAGGGACGAGCAGTACTTC.

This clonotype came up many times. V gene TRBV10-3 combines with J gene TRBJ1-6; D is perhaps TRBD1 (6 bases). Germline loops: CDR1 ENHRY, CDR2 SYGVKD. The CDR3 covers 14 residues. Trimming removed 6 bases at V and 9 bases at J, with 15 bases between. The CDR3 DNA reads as TGTGCCATCAGCCCAGGGGAGAAGCGTTCACCCCTCCACTTT. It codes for CAISPGEKRSPLHF.

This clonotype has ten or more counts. The CDR3 DNA sequence: TGTGCCAGCTCGCCCACTTTCGGGGTCACTGAAGCTTTCTTT. Translated, it gives CASSPTFGVTEAFF. The chain links TRBV18 to TRBJ1-1; D uncertain. Germline assignment: CDR1 KGHSH and CDR2 LQKENI. The CDR3 runs 14 residues. V was clipped by 6 bases and J by 4 bases, with 15 bases between them.

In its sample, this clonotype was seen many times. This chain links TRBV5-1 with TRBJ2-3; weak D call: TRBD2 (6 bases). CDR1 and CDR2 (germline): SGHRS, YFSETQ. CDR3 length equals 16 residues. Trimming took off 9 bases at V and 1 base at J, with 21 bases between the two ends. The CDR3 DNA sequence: TGCGCCACCAGTCTGGAGGGGAGAGCGGGCACAGATACGCAGTATTTT. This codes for CATSLEGRAGTDTQYF. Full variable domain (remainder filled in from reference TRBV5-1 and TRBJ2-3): KAGVTQTPRYLIKTRGQQVTLSCSPISGHRSVSWYQQTPGQGLQFLFEYFSETQRNKGNFPGRFSGRQFSNSRSEMNVSTLELGDSALYLCATSLEGRAGTDTQYFGPGTRLTVL.

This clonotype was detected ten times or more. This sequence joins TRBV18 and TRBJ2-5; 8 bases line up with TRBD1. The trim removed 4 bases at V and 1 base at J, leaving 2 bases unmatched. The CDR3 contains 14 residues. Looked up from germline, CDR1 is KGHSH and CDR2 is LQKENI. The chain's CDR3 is CASSQGQAQETQYF. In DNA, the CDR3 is TGTGCCAGCTCACAGGGACAGGCCCAAGAGACCCAGTACTTC.

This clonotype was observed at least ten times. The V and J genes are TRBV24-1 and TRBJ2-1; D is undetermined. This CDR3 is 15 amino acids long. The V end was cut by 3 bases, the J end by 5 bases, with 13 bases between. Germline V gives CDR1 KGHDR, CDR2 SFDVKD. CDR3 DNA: TGTGCCACCAGTGATCCCAATGGACGGGACAATGAGCAGTTCTTC. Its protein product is CATSDPNGRDNEQFF.

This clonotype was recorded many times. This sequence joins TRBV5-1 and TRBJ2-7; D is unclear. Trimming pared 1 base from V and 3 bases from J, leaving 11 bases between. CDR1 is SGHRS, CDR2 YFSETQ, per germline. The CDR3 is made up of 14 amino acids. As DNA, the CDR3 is TGCGCCAGCAGCTTGAACCGGGCGAACTACGAGCAGTACTTC. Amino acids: CASSLNRANYEQYF.

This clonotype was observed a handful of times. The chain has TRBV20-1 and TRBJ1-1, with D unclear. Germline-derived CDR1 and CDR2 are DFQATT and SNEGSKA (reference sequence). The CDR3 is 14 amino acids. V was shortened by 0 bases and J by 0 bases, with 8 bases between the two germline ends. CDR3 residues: CSARDTRLNTEAFF. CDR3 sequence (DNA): TGCAGTGCTAGAGATACCAGATTGAACACTGAAGCTTTCTTT.

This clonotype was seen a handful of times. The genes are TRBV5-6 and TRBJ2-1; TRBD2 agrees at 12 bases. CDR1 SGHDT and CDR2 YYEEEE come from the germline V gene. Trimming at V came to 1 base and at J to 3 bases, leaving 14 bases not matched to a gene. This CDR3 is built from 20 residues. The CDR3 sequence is CASSLPWTSGDLHLYNEQFF. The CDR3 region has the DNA TGTGCCAGCAGCTTGCCCTGGACTAGCGGGGACCTCCACCTCTACAATGAGCAGTTCTTC.